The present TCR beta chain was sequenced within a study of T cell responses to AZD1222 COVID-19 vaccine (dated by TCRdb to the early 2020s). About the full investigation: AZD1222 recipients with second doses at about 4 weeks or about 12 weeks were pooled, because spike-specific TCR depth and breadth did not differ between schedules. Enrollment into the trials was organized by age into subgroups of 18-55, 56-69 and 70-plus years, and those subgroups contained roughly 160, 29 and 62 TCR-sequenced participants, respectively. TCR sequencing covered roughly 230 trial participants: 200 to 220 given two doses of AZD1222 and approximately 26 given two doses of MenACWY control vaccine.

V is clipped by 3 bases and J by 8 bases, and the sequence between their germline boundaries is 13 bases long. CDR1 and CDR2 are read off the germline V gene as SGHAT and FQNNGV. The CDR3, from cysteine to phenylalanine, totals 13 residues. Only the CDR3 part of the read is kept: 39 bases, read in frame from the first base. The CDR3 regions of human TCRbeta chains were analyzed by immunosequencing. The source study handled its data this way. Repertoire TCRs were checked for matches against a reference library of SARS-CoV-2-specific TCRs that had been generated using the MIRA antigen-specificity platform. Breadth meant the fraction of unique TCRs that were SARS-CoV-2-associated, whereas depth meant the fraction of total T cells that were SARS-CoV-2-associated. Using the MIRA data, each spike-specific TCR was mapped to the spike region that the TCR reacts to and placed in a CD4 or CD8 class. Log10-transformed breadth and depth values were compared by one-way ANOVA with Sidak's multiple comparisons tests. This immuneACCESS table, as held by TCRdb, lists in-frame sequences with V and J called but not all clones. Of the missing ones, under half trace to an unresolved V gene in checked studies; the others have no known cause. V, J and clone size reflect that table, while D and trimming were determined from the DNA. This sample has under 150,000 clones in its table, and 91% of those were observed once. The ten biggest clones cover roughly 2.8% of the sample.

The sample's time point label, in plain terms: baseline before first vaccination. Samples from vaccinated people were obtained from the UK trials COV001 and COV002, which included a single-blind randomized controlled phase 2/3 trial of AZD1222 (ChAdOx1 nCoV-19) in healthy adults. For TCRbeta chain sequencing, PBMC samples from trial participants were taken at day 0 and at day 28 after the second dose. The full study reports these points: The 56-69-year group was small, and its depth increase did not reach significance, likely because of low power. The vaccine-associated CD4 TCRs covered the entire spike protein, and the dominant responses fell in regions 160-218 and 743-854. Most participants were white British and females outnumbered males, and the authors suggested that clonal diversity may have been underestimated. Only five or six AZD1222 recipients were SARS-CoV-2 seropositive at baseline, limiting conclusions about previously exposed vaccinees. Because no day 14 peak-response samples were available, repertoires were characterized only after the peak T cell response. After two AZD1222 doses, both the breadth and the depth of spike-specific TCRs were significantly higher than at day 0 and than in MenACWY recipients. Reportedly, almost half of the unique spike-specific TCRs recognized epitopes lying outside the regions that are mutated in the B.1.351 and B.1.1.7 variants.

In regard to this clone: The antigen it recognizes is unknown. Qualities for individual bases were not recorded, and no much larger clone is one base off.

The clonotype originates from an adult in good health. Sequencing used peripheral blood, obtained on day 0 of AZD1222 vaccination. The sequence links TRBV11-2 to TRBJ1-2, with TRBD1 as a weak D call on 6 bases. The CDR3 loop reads CASSFSGAFGYTF. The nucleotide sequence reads TGTGCCAGCAGCTTTTCAGGGGCGTTCGGCTACACCTTC.